This TCR beta chain was observed in a study of blood T cell repertoires in COVID-19 (dated by TCRdb to 2020 to 2022). General notes on the study: The collaborator samples originated in the United States, Italy and Spain and spanned the acute and convalescent phases of COVID-19. The prospective study material was composed of cDNA or gDNA derived from T cells, B-cell-depleted T cells, or PBMCs. Samples came from the ongoing ImmuneRACE study (first 160 participants) plus 1,254 subjects from 6 global collaborators. Where available, HLA class I and class II types were taken from metadata supplied by the sample provider and were not determined by assay-based typing. The repertoires were made available in a free public database intended to serve as a resource for research on the immune response to SARS-CoV-2. The dataset comprised deeply sampled blood TCRbeta repertoires from subjects exposed to, actively infected with, or recovered from COVID-19. The sample metadata nearly always contained a de-identified subject ID, COVID-19 status, age in years and sex.

TCRbeta CDR3 regions were amplified from genomic DNA using the immunoSEQ Assay, a bias-controlled multiplex PCR. Per the source publication's procedure: Nucleated cell counts per sample were estimated from amplification of reference gene primers within the assay. To quantify the absolute abundance of each unique TCRbeta CDR3 rearrangement, sequence reads were collapsed and filtered. Productive Simpson clonality was computed per sample as the square root of Simpson's diversity index over productive rearrangements. Imported from immuneACCESS, the table was reduced by TCRdb to in-frame sequences with V and J called. These copies leave out some clones; in studies compared against another copy, an unresolved V gene accounts for under half, and the cause of the remainder is not known. Clone size and the V and J calls come from that table; the DNA yielded D and trimming. This sample lists around 120,000 clones; roughly two thirds were detected once. About 6% of the sample goes to the ten largest clones.

Points on this clone: Its antigen is unknown. No clone much larger than this one lies a single base away; base qualities are absent.

Each collaborating institution followed its own protocols to collect whole blood in K2EDTA tubes. For TCRbeta analysis, collaborators shipped samples as frozen whole blood, isolated PBMCs, or DNA extracted from either of those sample types. The paper as a whole reports these results and caveats: How much clinical and demographic metadata was included differed by source and by participant, and the metadata was provided uncurated.

The sample consisted of peripheral blood. The TCR was taken from an elderly man with acute or convalescent COVID-19.

The DNA sequence is given as TGTGCCATCAGTGTGGGGGCCGGTAGCGGGAGTCCTACAGATACGCAGTATTTT. Translation gives CAISVGAGSGSPTDTQYF. The chain joins TRBV10-3 to TRBJ2-3; 9 bases in between match TRBD2. Trimming removed 4 bases from V and 3 bases from J; the gene matches leave 14 bases unexplained. The CDR3 runs 18 amino acids, cysteine and phenylalanine included. Here the CDR3 DNA is all that survives: 54 bases in frame from base 1. Reading the germline V gene gives CDR1 ENHRY and CDR2 SYGVKD.